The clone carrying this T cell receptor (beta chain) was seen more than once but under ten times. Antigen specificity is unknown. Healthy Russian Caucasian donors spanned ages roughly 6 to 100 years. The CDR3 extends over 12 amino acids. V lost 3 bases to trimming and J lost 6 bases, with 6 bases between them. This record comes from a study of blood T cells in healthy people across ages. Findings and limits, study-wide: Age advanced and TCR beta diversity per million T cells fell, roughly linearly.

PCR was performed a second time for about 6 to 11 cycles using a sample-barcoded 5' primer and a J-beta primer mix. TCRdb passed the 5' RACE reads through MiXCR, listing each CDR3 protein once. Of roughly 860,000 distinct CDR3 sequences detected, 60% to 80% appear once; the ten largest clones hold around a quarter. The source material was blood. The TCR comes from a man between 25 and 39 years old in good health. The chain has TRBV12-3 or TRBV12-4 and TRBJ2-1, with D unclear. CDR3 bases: TGTGCCAGCAGTTTTCCTGTCAATGAGCAGTTCTTC. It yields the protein CASSFPVNEQFF.